This TCR beta chain was retrieved from a study of T cell repertoires in cytomegalovirus infection. At least ten counts were recorded for this clonotype. One entry per CDR3 protein results from TCRdb running MiXCR on the reads. This repertoire shows about 300,000 distinct CDR3 sequences, roughly a tenth found once; its top ten account for around 2.4%. Germline lookup yields CDR1 SGHTA and CDR2 FQGTGA. V was trimmed by 5 bases and J by 2 bases, leaving 12 bases between them. CDR3 length: 14 amino acids. The receptor was isolated from a human donor in good health (CMV status not recorded). Some clones in this sample may be carry-over from other donors' samples. Sequenced: PBMCs. The chain employs TRBV7-3 and TRBJ1-1; maybe TRBD1 (6 bases). Here the CDR3 reads CASSPQGRNTEAFF. In DNA form, the CDR3 reads TGTGCCAGCAGCCCTCAGGGGAGAAACACTGAAGCTTTCTTT.